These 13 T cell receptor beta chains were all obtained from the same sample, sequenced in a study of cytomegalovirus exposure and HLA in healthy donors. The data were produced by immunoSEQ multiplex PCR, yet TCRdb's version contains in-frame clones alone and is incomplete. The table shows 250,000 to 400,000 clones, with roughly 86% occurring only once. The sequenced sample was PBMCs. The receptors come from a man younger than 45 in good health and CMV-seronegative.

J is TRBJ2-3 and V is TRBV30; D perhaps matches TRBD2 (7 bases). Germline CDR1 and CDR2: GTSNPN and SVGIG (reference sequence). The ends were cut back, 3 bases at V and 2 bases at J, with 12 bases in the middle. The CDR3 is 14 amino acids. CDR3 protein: CAWSSGGVTDTQYF. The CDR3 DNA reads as TGTGCCTGGAGCTCGGGGGGCGTCACAGATACGCAGTATTTT.

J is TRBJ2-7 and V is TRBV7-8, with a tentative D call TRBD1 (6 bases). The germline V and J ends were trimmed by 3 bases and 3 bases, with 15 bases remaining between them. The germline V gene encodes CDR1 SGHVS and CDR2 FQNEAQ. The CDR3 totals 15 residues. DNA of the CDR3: TGTGCCAGCAGCTTTAGCAGGGGCCCCTTCTACGAGCAGTACTTC. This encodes CASSFSRGPFYEQYF. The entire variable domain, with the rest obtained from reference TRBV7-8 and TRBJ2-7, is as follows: GAGVSQSPRYKVAKRGQDVALRCDPISGHVSLFWYQQALGQGPEFLTYFQNEAQLDKSGLPSDRFFAERPEGSVSTLKIQRTQQEDSAVYLCASSFSRGPFYEQYFGPGTRLTVT.

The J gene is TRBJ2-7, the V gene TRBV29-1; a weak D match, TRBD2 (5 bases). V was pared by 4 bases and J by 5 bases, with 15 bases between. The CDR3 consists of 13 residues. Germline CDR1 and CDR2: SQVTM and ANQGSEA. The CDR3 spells CSVVGPRGNEQYF. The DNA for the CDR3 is TGCAGCGTTGTGGGCCCCCGGGGAAACGAGCAGTACTTC.

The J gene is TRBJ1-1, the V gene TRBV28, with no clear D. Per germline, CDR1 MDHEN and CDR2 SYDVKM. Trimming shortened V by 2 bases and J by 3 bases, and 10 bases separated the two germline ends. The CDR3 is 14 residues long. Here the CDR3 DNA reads TGTGCCAGCAGTTTAATCCGCGGGGACACTGAAGCTTTCTTT. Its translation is CASSLIRGDTEAFF.

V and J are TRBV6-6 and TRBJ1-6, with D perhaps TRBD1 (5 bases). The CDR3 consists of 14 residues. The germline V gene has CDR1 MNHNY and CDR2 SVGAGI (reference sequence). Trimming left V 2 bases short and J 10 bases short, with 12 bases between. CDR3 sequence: CASSYGGVKSPLHF. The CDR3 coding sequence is TGTGCCAGCAGTTACGGAGGGGTGAAATCACCCCTCCACTTT.

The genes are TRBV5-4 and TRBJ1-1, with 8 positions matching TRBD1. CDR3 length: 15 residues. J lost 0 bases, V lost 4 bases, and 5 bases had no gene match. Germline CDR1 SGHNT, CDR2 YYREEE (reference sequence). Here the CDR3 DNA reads TGTGCCAGCAGCCCCGGACAGGGTTTGAACACTGAAGCTTTCTTT. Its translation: CASSPGQGLNTEAFF.

The CDR3 protein is CASTLFGPRKDRVSPAFF. The CDR3 nucleotides read TGTGCCAGCACTCTTTTCGGTCCTCGGAAGGACAGGGTATCCCCAGCTTTCTTT. The chain links TRBV27 to TRBJ1-1; 8 bases are shared with TRBD1. V gave up 7 bases and J gave up 10 bases; unmatched junction bases: 26. From germline, CDR1 is MNHEY and CDR2 SMNVEV (reference sequence). There are 18 residues in the CDR3.

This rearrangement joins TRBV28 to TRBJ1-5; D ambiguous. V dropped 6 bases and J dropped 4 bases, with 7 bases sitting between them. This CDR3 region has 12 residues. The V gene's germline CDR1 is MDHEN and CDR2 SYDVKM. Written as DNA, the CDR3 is TGTGCCAGCAGGGTCAGTAATCAGCCCCAGCATTTT. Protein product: CASRVSNQPQHF. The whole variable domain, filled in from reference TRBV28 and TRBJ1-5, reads DVKVTQSSRYLVKRTGEKVFLECVQDMDHENMFWYRQDPGLGLRLIYFSYDVKMKEKGDIPEGYSVSREKKERFSLILESASTNQTSMYLCASRVSNQPQHFGDGTRLSIL.

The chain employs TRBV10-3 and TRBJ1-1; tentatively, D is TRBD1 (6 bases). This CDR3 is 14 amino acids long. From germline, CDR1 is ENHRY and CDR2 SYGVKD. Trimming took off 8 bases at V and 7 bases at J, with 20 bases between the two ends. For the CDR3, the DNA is TGTGCCATCTCAGGGGAGAGTTCAGGAGGTGAAGCTTTCTTT. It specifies CAISGESSGGEAFF.

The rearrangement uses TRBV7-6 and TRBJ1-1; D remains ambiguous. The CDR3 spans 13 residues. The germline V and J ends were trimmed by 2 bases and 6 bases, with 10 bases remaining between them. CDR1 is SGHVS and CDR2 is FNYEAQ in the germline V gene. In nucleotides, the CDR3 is TGTGCCAGCAGCTTATATGAGGGCGCTGAAGCTTTCTTT. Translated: CASSLYEGAEAFF.

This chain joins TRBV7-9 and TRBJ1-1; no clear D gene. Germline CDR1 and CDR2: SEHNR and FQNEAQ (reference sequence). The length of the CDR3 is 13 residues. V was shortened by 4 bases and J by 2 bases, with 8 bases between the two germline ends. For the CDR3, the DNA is TGTGCCAGCAGCTCCGTCCTAAACACTGAAGCTTTCTTT. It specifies CASSSVLNTEAFF.

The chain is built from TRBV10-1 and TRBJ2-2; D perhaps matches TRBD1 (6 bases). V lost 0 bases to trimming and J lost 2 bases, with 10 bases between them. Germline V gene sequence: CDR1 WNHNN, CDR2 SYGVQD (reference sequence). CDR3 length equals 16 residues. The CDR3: CASSESYRVNTGELFF. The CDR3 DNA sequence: TGCGCCAGCAGTGAGTCGTACAGGGTCAACACCGGGGAGCTGTTTTTT.

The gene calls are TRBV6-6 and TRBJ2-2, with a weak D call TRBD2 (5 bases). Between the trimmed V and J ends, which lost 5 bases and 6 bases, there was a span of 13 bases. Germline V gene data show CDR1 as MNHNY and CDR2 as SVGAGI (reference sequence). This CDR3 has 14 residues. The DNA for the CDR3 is TGTGCCAGCAGTCCCCGGGGTGTATCCGGGGAGCTGTTTTTT. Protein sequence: CASSPRGVSGELFF.